One and the same sample provided the 19 T cell receptor beta chains below, sequenced in a study of blood T cell repertoires in COVID-19. Data came from immunoSEQ multiplex PCR; TCRdb stores just in-frame clones and leaves some out. In the table there are 100,000 to 120,000 clones, approximately 90% of which are singletons. The sample taken for sequencing was peripheral blood. The receptor set was obtained from a human donor in a cohort sampled during active COVID-19.

The J gene is TRBJ2-7, the V gene TRBV6-5; tentative D call: TRBD1 (5 bases). V dropped 0 bases and J dropped 1 base, with 7 bases sitting between them. CDR3 length: 14 amino acids. Germline V gene sequence: CDR1 MNHEY, CDR2 SVGAGI. The CDR3 loop reads CASSYSRQSYEQYF. CDR3 DNA sequence: TGTGCCAGCAGTTACTCCCGACAGTCCTACGAGCAGTACTTC.

This clone was found once. The V call is TRBV5-1, the J call TRBJ2-5, with 7 nucleotides matching TRBD2. The V gene's germline CDR1 is SGHRS and CDR2 YFSETQ. The CDR3 is 13 residues long. J gave up 3 bases and V 6 bases, and 5 bases lay outside the gene matches. DNA for the CDR3: TGCGCCAGCAACGAGGGACTAAAAGAGACCCAGTACTTC. It yields the protein CASNEGLKETQYF.

A single count supports this clone. This CDR3 reads CASSESGILNYEQYF. CDR3 nucleotides: TGTGCCAGCAGTGAATCGGGGATACTGAACTACGAGCAGTACTTC. The chain links TRBV25-1 to TRBJ2-7; weak D call: TRBD2 (5 bases). This CDR3 is built from 15 residues. Germline CDR1 MGHDK, CDR2 SYGVNS. The V and J ends lost 1 base and 3 bases respectively, with 13 bases between them.

There are a few counts of this clone. V gene TRBV5-6 combines with J gene TRBJ1-5, with D maybe TRBD1 (6 bases). The germline V gene encodes CDR1 SGHDT and CDR2 YYEEEE. The CDR3 has 14 amino acids. The V and J ends lost 2 bases and 3 bases respectively, with 9 bases between them. DNA of the CDR3: TGTGCCAGCAGCTTCAGGGGCTCCAATCAGCCCCAGCATTTT. Its protein product is CASSFRGSNQPQHF. Full variable domain (outside the CDR3, taken from reference TRBV5-6 and TRBJ1-5): DAGVTQSPTHLIKTRGQQVTLRCSPKSGHDTVSWYQQALGQGPQFIFQYYEEEERQRGNFPDRFSGHQFPNYSSELNVNALLLGDSALYLCASSFRGSNQPQHFGDGTRLSIL.

V is TRBV5-5 and J is TRBJ1-5; 7 positions agree with TRBD1. The CDR3 contains 15 residues. With 0 bases clipped from V and 6 bases from J, the junction kept 6 bases outside the gene matches. CDR1 SGHKS and CDR2 YYEKEE come from the germline V gene (reference sequence). The CDR3 region is CASSLEGASVQPQHF. The CDR3 DNA is TGTGCCAGCAGCTTGGAGGGGGCGTCGGTTCAGCCCCAGCATTTT.

V and J are TRBV27 and TRBJ1-2; D not resolved. The CDR3 is made up of 13 amino acids. Germline CDR1 reads MNHEY; CDR2 reads SMNVEV (reference sequence). V was trimmed by 3 bases and J by 4 bases, leaving 9 bases between them. The CDR3 region is CASSLGSSYGYTF. DNA for the CDR3: TGTGCCAGCAGTTTGGGGAGCAGCTATGGCTACACCTTC.

The chain combines TRBV15 with TRBJ2-1; D gene uncertain. Germline CDR1 and CDR2: LNHNV and YYDKDF (reference sequence). The CDR3 is 16 amino acids. Trimming stripped 0 bases from V and 0 bases from J, with 9 bases between. The CDR3 here is CATSRDVGRSYNEQFF. CDR3 DNA sequence: TGTGCCACCAGCAGAGATGTGGGCCGCTCCTACAATGAGCAGTTCTTC.

This clone was observed a handful of times. The chain is built from TRBV18 and TRBJ2-2; TRBD1 agrees at 8 bases. After removal of 8 bases from V and 0 bases from J, the junction contained 8 bases not matched to a gene. Germline V gene data show CDR1 as KGHSH and CDR2 as LQKENI. The CDR3 runs 16 residues. This CDR3 reads CASPRTGMTNTGELFF. Written as DNA, the CDR3 is TGTGCCAGCCCCCGGACAGGGATGACGAACACCGGGGAGCTGTTTTTT.

The J gene is TRBJ2-1, the V gene TRBV13; 7 nucleotides match TRBD1. In germline, CDR1 is PRHDT, CDR2 FYEKMQ (reference sequence). J was trimmed by 4 bases and V by 0 bases; bases with no gene match: 3. The CDR3 loop spans 15 amino acids. Here the CDR3 DNA reads TGTGCCAGCAGCTTAGGACAGGGGCCGTACAATGAGCAGTTCTTC. This gives the protein CASSLGQGPYNEQFF.

The CDR3 sequence is CASSQGGGNGYTF. In DNA form, the CDR3 reads TGTGCCAGCAGCCAAGGCGGGGGGAACGGCTACACCTTC. This rearrangement joins TRBV3-1 (or the pseudogene TRBV3-2) to TRBJ1-2; D is possibly TRBD1 (5 bases). The CDR3 spans 13 residues. In germline, CDR1 is LGHDT, CDR2 YNNKEL (reference sequence). Trimming removed 1 base at V and 8 bases at J, with 11 bases between.

The chain couples TRBV10-3 to TRBJ1-1; D gene ambiguous. Germline lookup yields CDR1 ENHRY and CDR2 SYGVKD. This CDR3 region has 14 residues. V lost 1 base and J 0 bases, leaving 6 bases between the germline ends. The CDR3 sequence: CAISEYRVNTEAFF. The CDR3 DNA is TGTGCCATCAGTGAGTACCGGGTGAACACTGAAGCTTTCTTT.

The sample holds one count of this clone. This chain connects TRBV7-9 to TRBJ1-3; D not certain. Germline V CDR1 and CDR2: SEHNR, FQNEAQ (reference sequence). The CDR3 spans 14 residues. The V and J ends lost 1 base and 3 bases respectively, with 7 bases between them. In DNA, the CDR3 is TGTGCCAGCAGCTTAGTATCTATTGGAAACACCATATATTTT. This gives the protein CASSLVSIGNTIYF.

The gene calls are TRBV2 and TRBJ2-1; 8 nucleotides match TRBD1. This CDR3 is 14 amino acids long. The V gene's germline CDR1 is SNHLY and CDR2 FYNNEI. V lost 8 bases, J lost 7 bases, and 10 bases stayed unmatched. CDR3 in amino acids: CASCMFRGRNEQFF. The CDR3 nucleotides are TGTGCCAGCTGTATGTTCAGGGGGCGGAATGAGCAGTTCTTC.

A few counts support this clone. The chain has TRBV19 and TRBJ2-3, with TRBD2 as a possible D gene (5 bases). This CDR3 has 15 amino acids. Germline CDR1 reads LNHDA; CDR2 reads SQIVND (reference sequence). V lost 4 bases and J 2 bases, leaving 13 bases between the germline ends. CDR3 nucleotides: TGTGCCAGTAGTAACCGGGAAGATAACACAGATACGCAGTATTTT. Residues: CASSNREDNTDTQYF.

The rearrangement joins TRBV15 to TRBJ1-2; possibly TRBD1 for D (6 bases). Deletions cut 7 bases from V and 4 bases from J, with 19 bases between. CDR3 size: 15 residues. Germline V CDR1 and CDR2: LNHNV, YYDKDF (reference sequence). The CDR3: CATTPVPQGGYGYTF. CDR3 coding DNA: TGTGCCACCACCCCGGTGCCTCAAGGGGGCTATGGCTACACCTTC. The full variable domain, rest sourced from reference TRBV15 and TRBJ1-2, is DAMVIQNPRYQVTQFGKPVTLSCSQTLNHNVMYWYQQKSSQAPKLLFHYYDKDFNNEADTPDNFQSRRPNTSFCFLDIRSPGLGDTAMYLCATTPVPQGGYGYTFGSGTRLTVV.

The rearrangement links TRBV9 to TRBJ2-7; D is possibly TRBD2 (6 bases). V was clipped by 4 bases and J by 6 bases, with 23 bases between them. The CDR3 contains 16 residues. Germline CDR1 reads SGDLS; CDR2 reads YYNGEE. CDR3 in amino acids: CASSPQLEGPSSEQYF. Written as DNA, the CDR3 is TGTGCCAGCAGCCCCCAACTGGAGGGCCCCTCTTCCGAGCAGTACTTC.

In nucleotides, the CDR3 is TGCGCCAGCAGCCAAGAAGGCGGGGGGGCATTCTACAATGAGCAGTTCTTC. Amino acids: CASSQEGGGAFYNEQFF. The chain links TRBV4-1 to TRBJ2-1; 9 positions match TRBD2. Germline V gene data show CDR1 as MGHRA and CDR2 as YSYEKL. The CDR3 extends over 17 amino acids. V shed 0 bases and J 3 bases; nucleotides not matched to a gene: 6.

The gene calls are TRBV19 and TRBJ2-7; a possible D gene is TRBD2 (6 bases). V lost 4 bases, J lost 2 bases, and 15 bases lay in between. CDR1 is LNHDA and CDR2 is SQIVND in the germline V gene (reference sequence). This CDR3 spans 15 amino acids. CDR3 nucleotides: TGTGCCAGTAGTAGAGCCGGGACTTCTACCTACGAGCAGTACTTC. Translating gives CASSRAGTSTYEQYF.

CDR3 in amino acids: CASTTGEGGQPQHF. CDR3 DNA: TGTGCCAGCACCACGGGGGAGGGTGGCCAGCCCCAGCATTTT. The chain links TRBV28 to TRBJ1-5, with TRBD1 as a possible D gene (5 bases). Germline V lookup: CDR1 MDHEN, CDR2 SYDVKM. CDR3 length equals 14 residues. V was trimmed by 7 bases and J by 7 bases, leaving 17 bases between them. Supplemented by reference TRBV28 and TRBJ1-5, the full variable domain reads DVKVTQSSRYLVKRTGEKVFLECVQDMDHENMFWYRQDPGLGLRLIYFSYDVKMKEKGDIPEGYSVSREKKERFSLILESASTNQTSMYLCASTTGEGGQPQHFGDGTRLSIL.